This is a list of T cell receptor beta chains from one sample in a study of CD8 T cells in ankylosing spondylitis. TCRdb re-called the 5' RACE reads with MiXCR, one entry per CDR3 protein. Among 700,000 to 1,000,000 distinct CDR3 sequences, 10% to 15% were seen once, and the ten largest hold more than 0.5%. The sequenced material came from blood, either unsorted or a sorted T cell fraction (not recorded which). Source of these receptors: a male donor with ankylosing spondylitis. Both conserved end residues are part of each CDR3. A D gene is named only where the DNA matches it firmly. Some rows mark clone size as missing; the rest say once, few, many or name a class of expanded clone.

d_call	clone_size	v_call	j_call	cdr3_aa	cdr3_nt
TRBD1	few	TRBV9	TRBJ2-7	CASSVVGQSYEQYF	TGTGCCAGCAGCGTAGTGGGACAGAGCTACGAGCAGTACTTC
TRBD1	NA	TRBV5-1	TRBJ2-6	CASSLGTGGSGANVLTF	TGCGCCAGCAGCTTAGGGACAGGGGGATCTGGGGCCAACGTCCTGACTTTC
NA	NA	TRBV7-2	TRBJ1-5	CASSLVWHPNQPQHF	TGTGCCAGCAGCTTAGTTTGGCACCCCAATCAGCCCCAGCATTTT
NA	few	TRBV6-6	TRBJ1-2	CASSLTSTYGYTF	TGTGCCAGCAGTCTGACATCTACGTATGGCTACACCTTC
TRBD2	few	TRBV20-1	TRBJ2-3	CSARDLGLAESQYF	TGCAGTGCTAGAGATCTGGGACTAGCGGAGTCGCAGTATTTT
NA	NA	TRBV28	TRBJ1-2	CASRSNRDYYGYTF	TGTGCCAGTAGATCAAACAGGGACTACTATGGCTACACCTTC
TRBD2	NA	TRBV20-1	TRBJ2-7	CSARPRVSGSSPYEQYF	TGCAGTGCTAGACCCCGAGTTAGCGGGAGCTCCCCCTACGAGCAGTACTTC
TRBD1	NA	TRBV20-1	TRBJ2-7	CSARASPGQLYF	TGCAGTGCTAGGGCGTCCCCGGGACAGCTGTACTTC
NA	NA	TRBV28	TRBJ2-5	CASSSPAGAGETQYF	TGTGCCAGCAGTTCCCCGGCGGGGGCGGGAGAGACCCAGTACTTC
NA	NA	TRBV5-1	TRBJ1-2	CASAVLERDYGYTF	TGCGCCAGCGCGGTCCTAGAAAGGGACTATGGCTACACCTTC
NA	many	TRBV7-2	TRBJ1-2	CASSGGRNFGGYTF	TGTGCCAGCAGCGGAGGACGGAACTTCGGAGGCTACACCTTC
NA	many	TRBV20-1	TRBJ1-1	CSARQGMNTEAFF	TGCAGTGCTAGACAGGGCATGAACACTGAAGCTTTCTTT
NA	NA	TRBV7-8	TRBJ2-2	CASSLVNPGTGELFF	TGTGCCAGCAGCTTAGTGAACCCCGGAACCGGGGAGCTGTTTTTT
TRBD1	NA	TRBV12-3/TRBV12-4	TRBJ2-3	CASRVRQGGGTDTQYF	TGTGCCAGCAGAGTACGACAGGGGGGAGGCACAGATACGCAGTATTTT
NA	many	TRBV10-2	TRBJ2-1	CASSSSSTYNEQFF	TGCGCCAGCAGTTCCAGTTCTACGTACAATGAGCAGTTCTTC
TRBD2	many	TRBV7-2	TRBJ2-1	CASSLAGTSVSNEQFF	TGTGCCAGCAGCCTAGCCGGGACTAGCGTGAGCAATGAGCAGTTCTTC
TRBD2	NA	TRBV30	TRBJ2-7	CAWSGLAATREQYF	TGTGCCTGGAGTGGACTAGCGGCTACCAGGGAGCAGTACTTC
TRBD2	many	TRBV29-1	TRBJ2-3	CSVDSLADHTDTQYF	TGCAGCGTTGATTCACTAGCGGACCACACAGATACGCAGTATTTT
TRBD2	NA	TRBV7-2	TRBJ2-1	CASSLVGLAGQQFF	TGTGCCAGCAGCTTAGTTGGGCTAGCGGGCCAGCAGTTCTTC
NA	many	TRBV5-1	TRBJ2-1	CASSPQTGAYNEQFF	TGCGCCAGCAGCCCTCAGACGGGAGCCTACAATGAGCAGTTCTTC
NA	few	TRBV20-1	TRBJ1-3	CSVKLQDSGNTIYF	TGCAGTGTTAAACTACAGGACTCTGGAAACACCATATATTTT
NA	NA	TRBV12-3/TRBV12-4	TRBJ1-1	CASSSSWGTEAFF	TGTGCCAGCAGTTCCTCCTGGGGCACTGAAGCTTTCTTT
TRBD1	many	TRBV20-1	TRBJ1-2	CSARDSGGYGYTF	TGCAGTGCTAGAGATTCAGGGGGCTATGGCTACACCTTC
TRBD1	many	TRBV20-1	TRBJ2-5	CSAPTGWQETQYF	TGCAGTGCGCCGACAGGGTGGCAAGAGACCCAGTACTTC
NA	few	TRBV6-2/TRBV6-3	TRBJ1-1	CASRGEQANTEAFF	TGTGCCAGCAGGGGAGAACAGGCGAACACTGAAGCTTTCTTT
NA	few	TRBV7-2	TRBJ2-4	CASSIDSTLAKNIQYF	TGTGCCAGCAGCATTGACTCTACCCTAGCCAAAAACATTCAGTACTTC
NA	NA	TRBV6-1	TRBJ1-1	CASISRGQNTEAFF	TGTGCCAGCATCTCTCGGGGTCAGAACACTGAAGCTTTCTTT
TRBD1	many	TRBV7-2	TRBJ1-4	CASRGTVNNEKLFF	TGTGCCAGCAGGGGGACAGTCAATAATGAAAAACTGTTTTTT
NA	many	TRBV7-9	TRBJ1-6	CASSHRTDNSPLHF	TGTGCCAGCAGCCATCGGACAGATAATTCACCCCTCCACTTT
NA	NA	TRBV7-8	TRBJ1-6	CASSYSDAWSSPLHF	TGTGCCAGCAGCTACTCCGATGCATGGAGTTCACCCCTCCACTTT
TRBD1	NA	TRBV27	TRBJ1-3	CASSLDRGIAGNTIYF	TGTGCCAGCAGTCTGGACAGGGGTATCGCTGGAAACACCATATATTTT
TRBD1	NA	TRBV20-1	TRBJ2-7	CSANRDRGAYEQYF	TGCAGTGCTAACCGGGACAGGGGTGCGTACGAGCAGTACTTC
NA	NA	TRBV18	TRBJ2-3	CASSPGGGPDDTQYF	TGTGCCAGCTCACCCGGAGGAGGCCCAGACGATACGCAGTATTTT
TRBD1	few	TRBV4-2	TRBJ1-4	CASSQAGTGESTNEKLFF	TGTGCCAGCAGCCAAGCCGGGACAGGAGAATCCACTAATGAAAAACTGTTTTTT
NA	few	TRBV2	TRBJ2-4	CASSEANIQYF	TGTGCCAGCAGTGAGGCCAACATTCAGTACTTC
NA	many	TRBV20-1	TRBJ2-7	CSARDIPRENEQYF	TGCAGTGCTAGAGATATCCCCCGCGAGAACGAGCAGTACTTC
NA	few	TRBV7-9	TRBJ1-6	CASSPPYGYNSPLHF	TGTGCCAGCAGCCCTCCCTACGGATATAATTCACCCCTCCACTTT
TRBD2	few	TRBV20-1	TRBJ2-7	CSTRLAAPGEQYF	TGCAGTACCCGACTAGCCGCTCCAGGCGAGCAGTACTTC